Described below is a single TCR beta chain sequence and its context. Its antigen is unknown. This entry belongs to a study of T cell responses to AZD1222 COVID-19 vaccine. General study points: Sampling that yielded the repertoires occurred only after the peak T cell response. Increased Spike-specific TCR breadth and depth were observed after two AZD1222 doses. Mostly white British, mostly female donors; authors suggested clonal diversity may be underestimated.

TCRdb's table, derived via immunoSEQ multiplex PCR, lists solely in-frame clones and lacks some. The table shows fewer than 150,000 clones, with more than 75% occurring only once. This receptor was obtained from an adult in good health. Sample: peripheral blood, taken on day 0 of AZD1222 vaccination.

The CDR3 is CASSGTGGGQPQHF. CDR3 bases: TGTGCCAGCAGTGGGACAGGGGGCGGTCAGCCCCAGCATTTT. The genes are TRBV2 and TRBJ1-5, with 11 bases lining up with TRBD1. The V and J ends lost 4 bases and 6 bases, in that order; junction bases with no gene match: 2. There are 14 residues in the CDR3. Germline CDR1 SNHLY, CDR2 FYNNEI.